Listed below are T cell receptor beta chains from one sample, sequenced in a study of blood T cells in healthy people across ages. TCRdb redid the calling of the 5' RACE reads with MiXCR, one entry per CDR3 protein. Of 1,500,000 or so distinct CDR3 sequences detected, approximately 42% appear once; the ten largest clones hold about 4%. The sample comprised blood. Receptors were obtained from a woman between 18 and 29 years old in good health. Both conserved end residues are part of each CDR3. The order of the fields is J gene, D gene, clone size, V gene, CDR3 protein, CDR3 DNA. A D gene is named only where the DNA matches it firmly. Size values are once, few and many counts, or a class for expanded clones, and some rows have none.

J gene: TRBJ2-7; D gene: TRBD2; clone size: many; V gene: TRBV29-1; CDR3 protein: CSGTSGRYEQYF; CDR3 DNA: TGCAGCGGGACTAGCGGGCGTTACGAGCAGTACTTC
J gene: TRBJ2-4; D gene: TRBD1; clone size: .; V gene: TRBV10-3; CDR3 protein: CAISEFSLQGVPTNIQYF; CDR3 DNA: TGTGCCATCAGTGAGTTCTCCCTACAGGGGGTCCCCACTAACATTCAGTACTTC
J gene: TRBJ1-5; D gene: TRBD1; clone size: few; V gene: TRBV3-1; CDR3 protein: CASSQGGQAGNQPQHF; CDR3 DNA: TGTGCCAGCAGCCAAGGCGGACAGGCGGGCAATCAGCCCCAGCATTTT
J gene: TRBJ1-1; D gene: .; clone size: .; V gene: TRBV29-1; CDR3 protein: CSVHRDGYTEAFF; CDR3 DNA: TGCAGCGTGCACCGGGACGGATACACTGAAGCTTTCTTT
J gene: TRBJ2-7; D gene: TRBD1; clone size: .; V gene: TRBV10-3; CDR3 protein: CAIRGLDREKGVEQYF; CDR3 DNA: TGTGCCATCAGGGGACTGGACAGGGAAAAGGGTGTCGAGCAGTACTTC
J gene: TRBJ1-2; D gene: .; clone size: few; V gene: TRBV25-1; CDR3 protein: CASSEGFFGYTF; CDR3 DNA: TGTGCCAGCAGTGAGGGGTTTTTTGGCTACACCTTC
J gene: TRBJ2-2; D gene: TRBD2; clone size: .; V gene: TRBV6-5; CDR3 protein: CASSLGRTSGGGELFF; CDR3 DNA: TGTGCCAGCAGTTTAGGGAGGACTAGCGGGGGCGGGGAGCTGTTTTTT
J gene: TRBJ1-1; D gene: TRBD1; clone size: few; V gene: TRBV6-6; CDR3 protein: CASSYPPRGTLKAEAFF; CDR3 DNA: TGTGCCAGCAGTTACCCGCCCAGGGGGACACTAAAGGCTGAAGCTTTCTTT
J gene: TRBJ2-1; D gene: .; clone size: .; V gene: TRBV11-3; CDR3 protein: CASSLSHGSYNEQFF; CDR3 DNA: TGTGCCAGCAGCTTAAGTCACGGTTCCTACAATGAGCAGTTCTTC
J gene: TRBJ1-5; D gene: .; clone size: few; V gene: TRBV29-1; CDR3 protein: CSVAGRVNQPQHF; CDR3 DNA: TGCAGCGTTGCCGGCAGGGTCAATCAGCCCCAGCATTTT
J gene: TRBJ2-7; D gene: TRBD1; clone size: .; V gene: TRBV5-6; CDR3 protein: CASSLGQVYQQYF; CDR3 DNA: TGTGCCAGCAGTCTGGGACAGGTCTATCAGCAGTACTTC
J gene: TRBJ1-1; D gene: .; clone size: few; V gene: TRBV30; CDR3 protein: CAWNADSRSEAFF; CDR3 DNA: TGTGCCTGGAATGCCGACTCCCGTTCTGAAGCTTTCTTT
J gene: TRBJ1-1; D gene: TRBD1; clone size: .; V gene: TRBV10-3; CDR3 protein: CAISETGAHVEAFF; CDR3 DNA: TGTGCCATCAGTGAGACAGGGGCCCACGTTGAAGCTTTCTTT
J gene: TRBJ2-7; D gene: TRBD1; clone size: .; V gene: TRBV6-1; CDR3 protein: CASSEGTGLYEQYF; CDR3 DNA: TGTGCCAGCAGTGAAGGGACAGGGCTCTACGAGCAGTACTTC
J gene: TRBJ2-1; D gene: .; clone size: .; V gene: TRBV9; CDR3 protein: CASSVLATGVEQFF; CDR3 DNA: TGTGCCAGCAGCGTACTCGCTACAGGCGTTGAGCAGTTCTTC
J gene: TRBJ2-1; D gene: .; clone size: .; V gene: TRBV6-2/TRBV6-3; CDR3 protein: CASSPTLEGRGYNEQFF; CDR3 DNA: TGTGCCAGCAGCCCCACATTGGAGGGACGAGGATACAATGAGCAGTTCTTC
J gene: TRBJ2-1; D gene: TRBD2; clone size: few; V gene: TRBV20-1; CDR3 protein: CSARVGLGSYEQFF; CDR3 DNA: TGCAGTGCTAGAGTGGGACTAGGGAGCTATGAGCAGTTCTTC
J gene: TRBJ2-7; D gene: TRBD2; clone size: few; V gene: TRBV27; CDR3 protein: CASSLLAGGLIGEQYF; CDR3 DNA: TGTGCCAGCAGTTTGTTAGCGGGGGGGCTAATCGGCGAGCAGTACTTC
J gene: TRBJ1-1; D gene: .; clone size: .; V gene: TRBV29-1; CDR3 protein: CSVDRRIGTEAFF; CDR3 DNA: TGCAGCGTTGATAGGAGGATAGGCACTGAAGCTTTCTTT
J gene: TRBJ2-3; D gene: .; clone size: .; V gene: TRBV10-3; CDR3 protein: CAIKKTGITDTQYF; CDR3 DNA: TGTGCCATCAAAAAAACAGGGATCACAGATACGCAGTATTTT
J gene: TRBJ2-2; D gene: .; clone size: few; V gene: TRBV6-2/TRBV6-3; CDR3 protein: CASSYQGVDTGELFF; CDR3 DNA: TGTGCCAGCAGTTACCAGGGCGTAGACACCGGGGAGCTGTTTTTT
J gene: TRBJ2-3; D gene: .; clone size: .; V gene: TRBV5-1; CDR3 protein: CASSLVAGVNTDTQYF; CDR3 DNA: TGCGCCAGCAGCTTGGTGGCCGGGGTCAACACAGATACGCAGTATTTT
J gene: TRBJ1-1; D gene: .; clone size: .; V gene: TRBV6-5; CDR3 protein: CASSPQTLMNTEAFF; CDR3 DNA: TGTGCCAGCAGTCCACAGACACTCATGAACACTGAAGCTTTCTTT
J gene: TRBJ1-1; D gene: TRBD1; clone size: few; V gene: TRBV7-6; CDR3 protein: CASSPETGGFTEAFF; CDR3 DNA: TGTGCCAGCAGCCCAGAGACAGGGGGGTTCACTGAAGCTTTCTTT
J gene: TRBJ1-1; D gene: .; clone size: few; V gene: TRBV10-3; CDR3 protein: CATKPGRENTEAFF; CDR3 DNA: TGTGCCACCAAACCCGGACGGGAGAACACTGAAGCTTTCTTT
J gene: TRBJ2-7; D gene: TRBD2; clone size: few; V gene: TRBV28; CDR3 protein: CASSKSGTSSYEQYF; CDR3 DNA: TGTGCCAGCAGCAAAAGCGGGACCAGCTCCTACGAGCAGTACTTC
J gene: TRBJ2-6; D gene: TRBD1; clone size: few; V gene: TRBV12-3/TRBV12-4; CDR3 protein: CASSFYGQGRGANVLTF; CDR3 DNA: TGTGCCAGCAGTTTCTATGGACAGGGGCGAGGGGCCAACGTCCTGACTTTC
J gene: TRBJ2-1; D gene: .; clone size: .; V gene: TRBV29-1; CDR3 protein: CIVEAGSSYNEQFF; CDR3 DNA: TGCATCGTTGAGGCCGGGAGCTCCTACAATGAGCAGTTCTTC
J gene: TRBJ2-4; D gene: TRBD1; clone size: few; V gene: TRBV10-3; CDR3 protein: CAISDRQGENIQYF; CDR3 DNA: TGTGCCATCAGTGACCGACAGGGAGAAAACATTCAGTACTTC
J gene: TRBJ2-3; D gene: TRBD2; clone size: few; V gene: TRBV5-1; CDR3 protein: CASSFTLAGGTDTQYF; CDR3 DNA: TGCGCCAGCAGCTTCACACTAGCGGGGGGCACAGATACGCAGTATTTT
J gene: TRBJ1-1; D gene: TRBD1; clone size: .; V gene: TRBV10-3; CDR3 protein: CAIKTGGLNTEAFF; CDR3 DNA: TGTGCCATCAAGACAGGGGGACTGAACACTGAAGCTTTCTTT
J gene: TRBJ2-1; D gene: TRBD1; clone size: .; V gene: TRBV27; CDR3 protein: CASSAGTGSRDEQFF; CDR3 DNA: TGTGCCAGCAGTGCCGGGACAGGGAGCCGCGATGAGCAGTTCTTC
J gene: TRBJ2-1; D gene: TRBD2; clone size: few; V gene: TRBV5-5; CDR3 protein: CASSLGVSGGISEQFF; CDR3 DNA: TGTGCCAGCAGCTTGGGCGTTAGCGGGGGCATCAGCGAGCAGTTCTTC
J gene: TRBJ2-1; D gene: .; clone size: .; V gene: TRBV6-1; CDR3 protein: CASREIRTNEQFF; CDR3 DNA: TGTGCCAGCAGGGAGATACGGACCAATGAGCAGTTCTTC
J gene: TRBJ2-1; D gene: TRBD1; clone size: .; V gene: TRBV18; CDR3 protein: CASSRTGGTHNEQFF; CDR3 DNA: TGTGCCAGCTCACGTACAGGGGGCACACACAATGAGCAGTTCTTC
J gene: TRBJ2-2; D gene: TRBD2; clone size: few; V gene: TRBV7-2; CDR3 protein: CASSLAPERGHGSDGELFF; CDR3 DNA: TGTGCCAGCAGCTTAGCGCCAGAGCGGGGGCATGGGAGTGACGGGGAGCTGTTTTTT
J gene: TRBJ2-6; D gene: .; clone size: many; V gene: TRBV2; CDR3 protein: CASSVTGANVLTF; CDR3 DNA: TGTGCCAGCAGTGTAACTGGGGCCAACGTCCTGACTTTC
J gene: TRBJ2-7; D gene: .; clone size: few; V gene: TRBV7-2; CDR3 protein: CASSFKTGLFYEQYF; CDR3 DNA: TGTGCCAGCAGCTTCAAAACGGGACTTTTCTACGAGCAGTACTTC
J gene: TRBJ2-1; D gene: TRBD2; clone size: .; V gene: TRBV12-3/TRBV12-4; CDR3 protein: CASSLLAFSYNEQFF; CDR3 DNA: TGTGCCAGCAGCTTACTAGCGTTCTCCTACAATGAGCAGTTCTTC
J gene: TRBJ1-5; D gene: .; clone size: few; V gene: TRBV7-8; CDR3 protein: CASSLGGGRFSNQPQHF; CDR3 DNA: TGTGCCAGCAGCTTAGGGGGCGGCAGGTTTAGCAATCAGCCCCAGCATTTT
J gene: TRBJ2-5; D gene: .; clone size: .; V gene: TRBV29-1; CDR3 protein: CSVGTETQYF; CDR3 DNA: TGCAGCGTTGGAACCGAGACCCAGTACTTC
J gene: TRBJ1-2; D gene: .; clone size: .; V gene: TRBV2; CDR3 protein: CASNLDRLGYTF; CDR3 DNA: TGTGCCAGCAATTTGGACCGCCTGGGCTACACCTTC
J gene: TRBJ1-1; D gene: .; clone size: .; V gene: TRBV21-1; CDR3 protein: CASSPRPGWNTEAFF; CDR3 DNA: TGTGCCAGCAGCCCACGGCCAGGGTGGAACACTGAAGCTTTCTTT
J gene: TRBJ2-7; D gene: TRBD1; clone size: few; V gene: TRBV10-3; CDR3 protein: CAISEPGQGVYEQYF; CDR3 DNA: TGTGCCATCAGTGAGCCGGGACAGGGGGTATACGAGCAGTACTTC
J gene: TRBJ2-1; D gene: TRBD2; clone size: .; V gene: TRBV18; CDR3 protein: CASSVGGSGATEQFF; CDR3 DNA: TGTGCCAGCTCGGTTGGCGGTAGCGGGGCCACAGAGCAGTTCTTC
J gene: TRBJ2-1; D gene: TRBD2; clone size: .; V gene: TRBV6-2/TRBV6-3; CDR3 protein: CASSYPSEGTSGNEQFF; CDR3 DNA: TGTGCCAGCAGTTACCCATCCGAAGGGACTAGCGGGAATGAGCAGTTCTTC
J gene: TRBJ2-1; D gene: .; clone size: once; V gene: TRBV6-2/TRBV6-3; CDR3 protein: CASSSHGPGWLEQFF; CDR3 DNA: TGTGCCAGCAGTTCGCACGGGCCTGGGTGGCTTGAGCAGTTCTTC
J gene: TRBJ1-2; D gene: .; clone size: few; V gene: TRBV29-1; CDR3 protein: CSVVEDSYGYTF; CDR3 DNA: TGCAGCGTTGTAGAGGACAGCTATGGCTACACCTTC
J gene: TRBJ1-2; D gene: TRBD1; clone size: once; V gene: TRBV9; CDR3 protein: CASRGDSANYGYTF; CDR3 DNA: TGTGCCAGCAGAGGGGACAGTGCCAACTATGGCTACACCTTC
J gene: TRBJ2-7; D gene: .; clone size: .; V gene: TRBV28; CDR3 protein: CASMQSSYEQYF; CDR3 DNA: TGTGCCAGTATGCAGAGCTCCTACGAGCAGTACTTC
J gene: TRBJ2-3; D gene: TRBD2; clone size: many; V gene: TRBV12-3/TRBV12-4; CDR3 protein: CASSSAGGNTQYF; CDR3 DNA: TGTGCCAGCAGTTCCGCGGGGGGGAATACGCAGTATTTT